This T cell receptor beta chain originates from a study of blood T cell repertoires in COVID-19. Study overall: COVID-19 samples collected from the United States, Italy and Spain covered acute and convalescent phases. In each case, the material was cDNA or gDNA derived from T cells, B-cell-depleted T cells, or PBMCs.

As originally analysed: Counts of nucleated cells, estimated from reference gene primer amplification, were obtained. Here immunoSEQ multiplex PCR was the method, and the copy in TCRdb shows in-frame clones only, minus some. The V and J calls and clone size were taken over from that table, and D and trimming were inferred from the DNA. Among 95,000 to 150,000 clones listed, 60% to 85% were seen once. Sequenced material: peripheral blood. This TCR was sampled from a human donor with acute or convalescent COVID-19. The donor label of this sample is uncertain.

The CDR3 DNA reads as TGTGCCAGCAGCCTTTGGACTCGTGAGACCCAGTACTTC. Protein: CASSLWTRETQYF. This chain links TRBV3-1 (or the pseudogene TRBV3-2) with TRBJ2-5, with a possible D match to TRBD2 (5 bases). V was shortened by 4 bases and J by 5 bases, with 11 bases between the two germline ends. The CDR3 is 13 amino acids. Germline CDR1 and CDR2: LGHDT and YNNKEL (reference sequence).